This TCR beta chain was profiled in a study of blood T cell repertoires in COVID-19 (dated by TCRdb to 2018 to 2021). Turning to the overall study: The collaborator samples originated in the United States, Italy and Spain and spanned the acute and convalescent phases of COVID-19. The material from the prospective study consisted of cDNA or gDNA derived from T cells, B-cell-depleted T cells, or PBMCs. Subjects who had been exposed to COVID-19, were actively infected with it, or had recovered from it provided the deeply sampled blood TCRbeta repertoires that made up the dataset. A freely available public database, intended as a resource for researchers studying the immune response to SARS-CoV-2, is where the repertoires were released. Samples were obtained from the ongoing ImmuneRACE study (first 160 participants) and from 1,254 subjects provided by 6 global collaborators. Nearly every sample came with metadata listing a de-identified subject ID, COVID-19 status, age in years and sex. Where available, HLA class I and class II types were taken from metadata supplied by the sample provider and were not determined by assay-based typing.

Whole blood was collected in K2EDTA tubes by collaborating institutions according to the institutions' own protocols. For TCRbeta analysis, collaborators shipped samples in one of three forms: frozen whole blood, isolated PBMCs, or DNA extracted from either of those sample types. What the study reported, not specific to this receptor: How much clinical and demographic metadata was included differed by source and by participant, and the metadata was provided uncurated.

Remarks on this clone: Its antigen is still unknown. Base qualities are not provided; no much larger clone lies one nucleotide away.

The CDR3, from cysteine to phenylalanine, totals 14 residues. Kept here is only the CDR3 DNA, which spans 42 bases and is read in frame from base 1. The germline V gene (reference sequence) yields LGHDT for CDR1 and YNNKEL for CDR2. V is trimmed back by 5 bases and J by 4 bases, and the junction contains 7 bases that no gene match accounts for. TCRbeta CDR3 regions were amplified from genomic DNA by means of the immunoSEQ Assay, a bias-controlled multiplex PCR. In the authors' own workflow: Within the assay, amplification of reference gene primers was used to estimate how many nucleated cells each sample contained. To quantify the absolute abundance of each unique TCRbeta CDR3 rearrangement, sequence reads were collapsed and filtered. For each sample, productive Simpson clonality was calculated as the square root of Simpson's diversity index across productive rearrangements. TCRdb retrieved this table from immuneACCESS and kept in-frame rearrangements only. Not all clones are present; in checked studies, unresolved V genes account for under half, and no reason is known for the remainder. V and J calls and clone size are as listed in that table; D and trimming were resolved from the DNA. This sample has 90,000 to 130,000 clones in its table, and around 84% of those were observed once. The ten biggest clones cover less than 1.5% of the sample.

The sequencing sample was made of peripheral blood. The rearrangement joined TRBV3-1 (or the pseudogene TRBV3-2) to TRBJ1-2; 7 junctional bases match TRBD1. The receptor was isolated from a man aged 40-50 years with acute or convalescent COVID-19. The base sequence is TGTGCCAGCAGCGAAACGGACAGGATCTATGGCTACACCTTC. This encodes CASSETDRIYGYTF.